Listed here are 20 T cell receptor beta chains from one sample, sequenced in a study of cytomegalovirus exposure and HLA in healthy donors. The PCR was carried out with 60 Vbeta primers and 13 Jbeta primers. The assay was immunoSEQ multiplex PCR, and TCRdb's table has in-frame clones only and misses some. The profile covers under 200,000 clones, with around 80% appearing a single time and just under 5% taken by the ten largest. Source material: PBMCs. The receptor set was obtained from a male donor in good health and CMV-seronegative.

The chain recombines TRBV7-9 with TRBJ2-2; 8 bases agree with TRBD2. The CDR3 runs 16 residues. From germline, CDR1 is SEHNR and CDR2 FQNEAQ (reference sequence). With V trimmed by 1 base and J by 4 bases, 5 bases remained unmatched. CDR3 coding DNA: TGTGCCAGCAGCTTAGGTACTAGCGGTGTCACCGGGGAGCTGTTTTTT. Its translation is CASSLGTSGVTGELFF.

V is TRBV6-5 and J is TRBJ2-7; the match to TRBD2 covers 12 bases. CDR3 length: 16 residues. From germline, CDR1 is MNHEY and CDR2 SVGAGI. Trimming removed 0 bases from V and 6 bases from J; junction bases left unmatched: 6. This CDR3 is CASSYSWTSGISEQYF. CDR3 nucleotides: TGTGCCAGCAGTTACTCGTGGACTAGCGGGATATCCGAGCAGTACTTC.

This clone was counted between two and nine times. DNA of the CDR3: TGTGCCAGCAGTTTAGCCGGGACAGGGAACTACGAGCAGTACTTC. This gives the protein CASSLAGTGNYEQYF. The chain links TRBV27 to TRBJ2-7, with 9 positions matching TRBD1. The CDR3 is made up of 15 amino acids. Germline trimming cut 2 bases from V and 3 bases from J; bases unmatched to any gene: 5. Germline V gives CDR1 MNHEY, CDR2 SMNVEV (reference sequence).

This clone was recorded a few times. The CDR3 here is CASSWLDRATGELFF. CDR3 bases: TGCGCCAGCAGCTGGCTGGACAGAGCCACCGGGGAGCTGTTTTTT. The V gene is TRBV5-1, the J gene TRBJ2-2; D might be TRBD1 (6 bases). This CDR3 is 15 amino acids long. V gave up 3 bases and J gave up 4 bases, with 13 bases separating them. CDR1 is SGHRS and CDR2 is YFSETQ in the germline V gene.

The chain has TRBV5-4 and TRBJ1-3; 7 nucleotides agree with TRBD1. Per germline, CDR1 SGHNT and CDR2 YYREEE (reference sequence). CDR3 length: 14 residues. Losses at the gene ends were 4 bases for V and 2 bases for J; bases not matched to a gene: 3. The CDR3 sequence: CASSPDRAGNTIYF. The CDR3 DNA is TGTGCCAGCAGCCCCGACAGGGCTGGAAACACCATATATTTT.

This clone was seen a few times. The rearrangement joins TRBV27 to TRBJ2-7; D remains unclear. Germline V gene sequence: CDR1 MNHEY, CDR2 SMNVEV (reference sequence). V gave up 4 bases and J gave up 0 bases, with 7 bases separating them. This CDR3 contains 13 residues. The CDR3 protein is CASSYGTSYEQYF. CDR3 DNA: TGTGCCAGCAGTTATGGCACCTCCTACGAGCAGTACTTC.

For this clone: Sequence at one end of the junction differs from germline and may be a read error. This chain links TRBV6-5 with TRBJ1-2; 8 nucleotides match TRBD1. Germline V gene data show CDR1 as MNHEY and CDR2 as SVGAGI. The CDR3 extends over 14 amino acids. CDR3 nucleotides: TGTGTCAGCAGTTTGACAGGGGTTAACTATGGCTACACCTTC. The encoded protein is CVSSLTGVNYGYTF.

This clone showed up just once. The chain has TRBV5-4 and TRBJ1-2; TRBD1 matches 12 bases. V dropped 2 bases and J dropped 6; count of bases not matched to a gene: 5. The CDR3 contains 15 residues. Germline V CDR1 and CDR2: SGHNT, YYREEE (reference sequence). CDR3 amino acids: CASSLGTGGADGYTF. The CDR3 DNA reads TGTGCCAGCAGCTTAGGGACAGGGGGCGCGGATGGCTACACCTTC.

The chain couples TRBV28 to TRBJ2-5, with 10 bases fitting TRBD1. J was trimmed by 1 base and V by 5 bases; bases with no gene match: 4. The length of the CDR3 is 15 residues. Germline CDR1 MDHEN, CDR2 SYDVKM. As DNA, the CDR3 is TGTGCCAGCAGTGGCCGGGACAGGGGCCAAGAGACCCAGTACTTC. Encoded protein: CASSGRDRGQETQYF.

This clone occurred a few times. The CDR3 nucleotides are TGTGCCAGCAGTCGACTAGCGGAACAAGAGACCCAGTACTTC. This sequence encodes CASSRLAEQETQYF. The rearrangement links TRBV7-7 to TRBJ2-5; 9 bases agree with TRBD2. CDR3 length equals 14 residues. The germline V gene has CDR1 SSHAT and CDR2 FNYEAQ (reference sequence). Trimming cost V 6 bases and J 2 bases; bases outside gene matches: 4.

The genes are TRBV7-9 and TRBJ2-1, with 8 bases that match TRBD1. J was trimmed by 8 bases and V by 5 bases; bases with no gene match: 11. Germline V gives CDR1 SEHNR, CDR2 FQNEAQ (reference sequence). CDR3 length: 15 residues. CDR3 in amino acids: CASSQTGDYLDEQFF. The CDR3 DNA is TGTGCCAGCAGCCAGACAGGGGATTATTTAGATGAGCAGTTCTTC.

This clone was detected a few times. The chain carries TRBV9 and TRBJ2-3; 7 bases fit TRBD2. CDR3 length: 16 residues. Trimming at V came to 2 bases and at J to 1 base, leaving 7 bases not matched to a gene. CDR1 is SGDLS, CDR2 YYNGEE, per germline. In DNA form, the CDR3 reads TGTGCCAGCAGCGTTCAGGCTAGCGGCCGCACAGATACGCAGTATTTT. Encoded protein: CASSVQASGRTDTQYF. The variable domain in full, completed from reference TRBV9 and TRBJ2-3, reads DSGVTQTPKHLITATGQRVTLRCSPRSGDLSVYWYQQSLDQGLQFLIQYYNGEERAKGNILERFSAQQFPDLHSELNLSSLELGDSALYFCASSVQASGRTDTQYFGPGTRLTVL.

This rearrangement joins TRBV19 to TRBJ2-7; TRBD1 matches at 8 bases. This CDR3 is 15 amino acids long. The ends lost 5 bases at V and 2 bases at J; junction bases unmatched: 8. Germline V gene data show CDR1 as LNHDA and CDR2 as SQIVND (reference sequence). CDR3 region: CASSPLAGGTYEQYF. The CDR3, as DNA: TGTGCCAGTAGTCCTCTTGCAGGGGGCACCTACGAGCAGTACTTC.

On this clone itself: This CDR3 is missing its conserved last phenylalanine or tryptophan, likely due to a read error. The genes are TRBV5-4 and TRBJ2-7; 7 bases align to TRBD1. The CDR3 totals 14 residues. Germline loops: CDR1 SGHNT, CDR2 YYREEE (reference sequence). Trimming took 4 bases from V and 3 from J; bases not matched to a gene: 7. The CDR3 is CASSAGTDLYEQYL. In nucleotides, the CDR3 is TGTGCCAGCAGCGCCGGGACAGACCTCTACGAGCAGTACCTC.

Here the CDR3 reads CASSTGWTEAFF. DNA for the CDR3: TGTGCCAGCAGTACGGGGTGGACTGAAGCTTTCTTT. V usage is TRBV6-1 and J usage is TRBJ1-1; the D is unclear. Trimming left V 5 bases short and J 5 bases short, with 9 bases between. The CDR3 has 12 amino acids. Germline CDR1 reads MNHNS; CDR2 reads SASEGT.

The V and J genes are TRBV15 and TRBJ2-4; TRBD1 aligns across 9 bases. The V gene end was trimmed by 3 bases and the J gene end by 2 bases; junction bases not matched to a gene: 8. The CDR3 totals 17 residues. Germline CDR1 is LNHNV and CDR2 is YYDKDF (reference sequence). CDR3 DNA: TGTGCCACCAGCAGGAATCGACAGGGGGGTTCCAAAAACATTCAGTACTTC. Translating it yields CATSRNRQGGSKNIQYF.

V and J are TRBV30 and TRBJ2-6, with 7 bases matching TRBD2. This CDR3 contains 14 residues. Trimming cost V 5 bases and J 3 bases; bases outside gene matches: 4. The germline V gene has CDR1 GTSNPN and CDR2 SVGIG (reference sequence). The CDR3 nucleotides are TGTGCCTGGGGCGGGACTAATGGGGCCAACGTCCTGACTTTC. Translated, it gives CAWGGTNGANVLTF. Full variable domain (outside the CDR3, taken from reference TRBV30 and TRBJ2-6): SQTIHQWPATLVQPVGSPLSLECTVEGTSNPNLYWYRQAAGRGLQLLFYSVGIGQISSEVPQNLSASRPQDRQFILSSKKLLLSDSGFYLCAWGGTNGANVLTFGAGSRLTVL.

The chain has TRBV7-9 and TRBJ2-2, with 8 bases lining up with TRBD2. The CDR3 spans 17 residues. Trimming at V came to 5 bases and at J to 5 bases, leaving 13 bases not matched to a gene. Germline V gene sequence: CDR1 SEHNR, CDR2 FQNEAQ (reference sequence). The CDR3 loop is CASSTRTSWGGTGELFF. Written as DNA, the CDR3 is TGTGCCAGCAGCACCCGGACTAGCTGGGGTGGTACCGGGGAGCTGTTTTTT.

The chain joins TRBV7-6 to TRBJ1-1, with 10 bases fitting TRBD1. Trimming took 0 bases from V and 7 from J; bases not matched to a gene: 2. There are 14 residues in the CDR3. Germline values: CDR1 SGHVS, CDR2 FNYEAQ. The CDR3 DNA is TGTGCCAGCAGCTTAGCCGGGACAGGGGTTGAAGCTTTCTTT. It encodes CASSLAGTGVEAFF.

The chain recombines TRBV5-1 with TRBJ2-1; 7 bases align to TRBD1. The V gene's germline CDR1 is SGHRS and CDR2 YFSETQ. This CDR3 has 14 residues. V gave up 7 bases and J gave up 8 bases; unmatched junction bases: 12. CDR3 in amino acids: CASRDSEIRDEQFF. CDR3 sequence (DNA): TGCGCCAGCCGGGACAGTGAGATCAGAGATGAGCAGTTCTTC.